This T cell receptor beta chain was documented in a study of beta chain features in type 1 diabetes. As to this clone: Antigen unknown.

cDNA synthesis used the whole RNA isolate, giving expressed TCRB sequences. Repertoires were generated with immunoSEQ multiplex PCR, while TCRdb's copy carries only in-frame clones and drops some. The sample records more than 250,000 clones, approximately 15% being singletons. Study-level findings and limits: TCRB CDR3s were moderately but significantly shorter in Type 1 diabetes patients in all four CD4+ subsets. Lower insertion and higher deletion counts appeared at VDJ junctions in type 1 diabetes patients.

V lost 2 bases to trimming and J lost 7 bases; unmatched junction nucleotides: 8. Germline CDR1 SGHTA, CDR2 FQGNSA. The length of the CDR3 is 15 residues. Sequenced input: naive CD4+ T cells from blood. V gene TRBV7-2 combines with J gene TRBJ1-2; 9 bases line up with TRBD1. This receptor was obtained from a young man with type 1 diabetes. CDR3 coding DNA: TGTGCCAGCAGCTTAACGCCCGGGACAGGGATTGGCTACACCTTC. Translating it yields CASSLTPGTGIGYTF.